The T cell receptor beta chain described here comes from a study of blood T cell repertoires in COVID-19. For the study at large: The United States, Italy and Spain were the sources of the acute and convalescent COVID-19 samples. Sources were T cells, B-cell-depleted T cells, or PBMCs; the material itself was cDNA or gDNA.

This clone has more than one count but fewer than ten. The authors' processing: Reference gene primer amplification gave nucleated cell count estimates. Data came from immunoSEQ multiplex PCR; TCRdb stores just in-frame clones and leaves some out. Clonal size and the V and J genes are those of that table, whereas D and trimming came from the DNA. The table shows over 120,000 clones, with roughly 80% occurring only once. After removal of 3 bases from V and 6 bases from J, the junction contained 10 bases not matched to a gene. The germline V gene encodes CDR1 SEHNR and CDR2 FQNEAQ (reference sequence). CDR3 length equals 15 residues.

Input material: peripheral blood. The sequence derives from a man aged 65 to 85 who had recovered from COVID-19. V is TRBV7-9 and J is TRBJ2-7; 8 bases agree with TRBD2. CDR3 amino acids: CASSFPGLGVVEQYF. The CDR3 DNA is TGTGCCAGCAGCTTTCCGGGACTAGGAGTAGTCGAGCAGTACTTC.